The 8 T cell receptor beta chains reported below all come from one sample, sequenced in a study of T cells in Graves' hyperthyroidism and ophthalmopathy. What was amplified from RNA transcripts were TCR beta CDR3 regions. In the first-round RT-PCR of the TCR CDR3, the HTBI primer set was used. Via MiXCR, TCRdb re-called the multiplex PCR reads, giving one row per CDR3 protein. Of about 600,000 distinct CDR3 sequences listed, approximately 15% are singletons. The specimen sequenced was blood. The receptors shown here come from a woman between 40 and 55 years old with Graves' ophthalmopathy.

This clonotype was seen a handful of times. V is TRBV7-2 and J is TRBJ1-6; TRBD1 is a possible D gene (5 bases). Per germline, CDR1 SGHTA and CDR2 FQGNSA. The CDR3 has 17 amino acids. Trimming pared 1 base from V and 6 bases from J, leaving 16 bases between. CDR3 DNA: TGTGCCAGCAGCTTAGGGGGCGGGGGGACCCCTAATTCACCCCTCCACTTT. Its translation is CASSLGGGGTPNSPLHF.

This clonotype was recorded many times. The V and J genes are TRBV27 and TRBJ2-5, with 7 nucleotides matching TRBD1. CDR1 is MNHEY and CDR2 is SMNVEV in the germline V gene (reference sequence). This CDR3 comprises 14 residues. V lost 10 bases to trimming and J lost 3 bases; unmatched junction nucleotides: 11. CDR3 sequence (DNA): TGTGCCACCGGACGGGGACAGAGAGAAGAGACCCAGTACTTC. Translated, it gives CATGRGQREETQYF.

The rearrangement uses TRBV9 and TRBJ1-1; D remains ambiguous. The CDR3 totals 14 residues. Per germline, CDR1 SGDLS and CDR2 YYNGEE. V gave up 0 bases and J gave up 4 bases, with 10 bases separating them. CDR3 DNA: TGTGCCAGCAGCGTAGGGGGTGATGCCACTGAAGCTTTCTTT. Translated, it gives CASSVGGDATEAFF.

The sample holds many counts of this clonotype. The chain uses TRBV10-1 and TRBJ2-2; 8 nucleotides match TRBD1. Germline V gene data show CDR1 as WNHNN and CDR2 as SYGVQD (reference sequence). The CDR3 contains 16 residues. V dropped 0 bases and J dropped 6; count of bases not matched to a gene: 6. CDR3 nucleotide sequence: TGCGCCAGCAGTGAGTCGAACAGGGGGATCGCCGGGGAGCTGTTTTTT. It is translated as CASSESNRGIAGELFF.

The V call is TRBV28, the J call TRBJ2-1, with no clear D. CDR3 length: 13 residues. With 3 bases removed from V and 6 bases from J, the gap between germline ends came to 9 bases. The germline V gene encodes CDR1 MDHEN and CDR2 SYDVKM. The CDR3 region has the DNA TGTGCCAGCAGTTTCCGGGTTAGCAATGAGCAGTTCTTC. The encoded protein is CASSFRVSNEQFF.

This clonotype has only a few counts. This chain links TRBV20-1 with TRBJ2-7, with TRBD1 as a possible D gene (6 bases). Trimming cost V 5 bases and J 5 bases, with 13 bases left between them. The CDR3 is made up of 12 amino acids. Germline CDR1 reads DFQATT; CDR2 reads SNEGSKA (reference sequence). As DNA, the CDR3 is TGCAGTGCTTTGACCGGGACACACGAGCAGTACTTC. Its protein product is CSALTGTHEQYF.

This clonotype has ten or more counts. The J gene is TRBJ1-1, the V gene TRBV6-5, with 8 positions matching TRBD1. Looked up from germline, CDR1 is MNHEY and CDR2 is SVGAGI. Trimming took 9 bases from V and 1 from J; bases not matched to a gene: 10. This CDR3 has 15 residues. CDR3 protein: CASRLDRGQNTEAFF. CDR3 coding DNA: TGTGCCAGTAGACTCGACAGGGGTCAGAACACTGAAGCTTTCTTT.

This clonotype appeared a few times. The V and J genes are TRBV28 and TRBJ2-3; 7 bases agree with TRBD1. V dropped 6 bases and J dropped 8; count of bases not matched to a gene: 14. This CDR3 region has 15 residues. Per germline, CDR1 MDHEN and CDR2 SYDVKM. This CDR3 reads CASRRDRKGPTTQYF. CDR3 in DNA: TGTGCCAGCAGACGGGACAGAAAAGGTCCAACTACGCAGTATTTT.